This is a list of T cell receptor beta chains from one sample in a study of blood T cell repertoires in COVID-19. TCRdb keeps only in-frame clones here, not all; method: immunoSEQ multiplex PCR. The sample has over 95,000 clones, about 85% seen once. The sequenced sample was peripheral blood. The receptors were sampled from a human donor in a cohort sampled during active COVID-19. The CDR3 runs from the conserved cysteine through the conserved F or W. The D gene is left open where the match is weak. Clone sizes are given selectively: once, few, many, or a class where the clone is expanded.

CDR3aa | CDR3nt | abundance | j_gene | d_gene | v_gene
CASSLGGNRVF | TGTGCCAGCAGCTTAGGAGGGAATAGGGTTTTT | NA | TRBJ1-4 | NA | TRBV7-2
CARRSGGYNEQFF | TGTGCCAGACGCTCGGGGGGCTACAATGAGCAGTTCTTC | NA | TRBJ2-1 | TRBD2 | TRBV30
CASSPRGAYGYTF | TGTGCCAGCAGCCCCCGCGGAGCTTATGGCTACACCTTC | NA | TRBJ1-2 | NA | TRBV6-5
CASSQNSGSNSPLHF | TGTGCCAGCAGCCAAAACAGCGGATCCAATTCACCCCTCCACTTT | NA | TRBJ1-6 | NA | TRBV11-2
CATSDPGGQGTETQYF | TGTGCCACCAGTGATCCCGGCGGGCAGGGGACGGAGACCCAGTACTTC | NA | TRBJ2-5 | NA | TRBV24-1
CASSSGQGTDTQYF | TGTGCCAGCAGCTCCGGACAGGGCACAGATACGCAGTATTTT | NA | TRBJ2-3 | TRBD1 | TRBV7-3
CASSQDRLDSYNEQFF | TGCGCCAGCAGCCAAGATCGATTAGACTCCTACAATGAGCAGTTCTTC | NA | TRBJ2-1 | NA | TRBV4-3
CASSLGQGAGEKLFF | TGCGCCAGCAGCTTGGGACAGGGGGCGGGCGAAAAACTGTTTTTT | once | TRBJ1-4 | TRBD1 | TRBV5-1
CASSLQGIMPQHF | TGTGCCAGCAGCCTACAGGGTATCATGCCCCAGCATTTT | NA | TRBJ1-5 | NA | TRBV12-3/TRBV12-4
CASTTGTNTGELFF | TGTGCCAGCACTACGGGGACGAACACCGGGGAGCTGTTTTTT | NA | TRBJ2-2 | NA | TRBV28
CASTAGQGHTEAFF | TGTGCCAGCACCGCAGGACAGGGCCACACTGAAGCTTTCTTT | once | TRBJ1-1 | TRBD1 | TRBV6-5
CASSQESGQMNTEAFF | TGCGCCAGCAGCCAAGAGTCAGGGCAGATGAACACTGAAGCTTTCTTT | NA | TRBJ1-1 | NA | TRBV4-1